A selection of T cell receptor beta chains follows, all from one sample in a study of blood T cell repertoires in COVID-19. Libraries were prepared by immunoSEQ multiplex PCR; TCRdb keeps only in-frame clonotypes and omits some of them. The data show 90,000 to 95,000 clones, 88% seen once. Material for sequencing was peripheral blood. The receptors stem from a woman aged 80 or older with active COVID-19. Both conserved end residues are part of each CDR3. A D gene is named only where the DNA matches it firmly. Clone size is stated in some rows and not others, as once, few, many or a class when expanded.

cdr3_nt cdr3_aa v_call d_call clone_size j_call cdr3_length
TGTGCCAGCAGCCCGGGGGTAGCTGCGCAGTATTTT CASSPGVAAQYF TRBV7-9 NA NA TRBJ2-3 12
TGCGCCAGCCGGAGACAGGGTTATGAGCAGTTCTTC CASRRQGYEQFF TRBV5-1 TRBD1 NA TRBJ2-1 12
TGTGCCAGCAGTTATAGGACAGGCCCCTACGAGCAGTACTTC CASSYRTGPYEQYF TRBV6-2/TRBV6-3 TRBD1 NA TRBJ2-7 14
TGCGCCCCGAAAGAGACAGGGGAGCAGTTCTTC CAPKETGEQFF TRBV10-1 TRBD1 NA TRBJ2-1 11
TGTGCCAGCAGTCTACAGGAAACCGGCTACGAGCAGTACTTC CASSLQETGYEQYF TRBV27 NA NA TRBJ2-7 14
TGTGCCAGCAGCTTAGAAGACAGGCTTGGGGGAAACACCATATATTTT CASSLEDRLGGNTIYF TRBV7-2 NA NA TRBJ1-3 16
TGTGCCAGCAGCCTAGGACTAGCGGAGGCAGCCCAGTACTTC CASSLGLAEAAQYF TRBV7-3 TRBD2 NA TRBJ2-5 14
TGTGCCAGCAGCCCCCGCTACGAGCAGTACTTC CASSPRYEQYF TRBV28 NA NA TRBJ2-7 11
TGTGCCAGCAGTCCGGCCTTGACTAGCGGGGGTTCCAATGAGCAGTTCTTC CASSPALTSGGSNEQFF TRBV3-1/TRBV3-2 TRBD2 once TRBJ2-1 17
TGTGCCAGCAGCATACTGGGACTAGTTTACAATGAGCAGTTCTTC CASSILGLVYNEQFF TRBV28 TRBD2 NA TRBJ2-1 15
TGTGCCAGCAGGGCGGGACTAGCGGGATCCTACGAGCAGTACTTC CASRAGLAGSYEQYF TRBV28 TRBD2 NA TRBJ2-7 15
TGCAGTGCTAGTGTAGCGGGAGCGGGATCTCGTGAGCAGTACTTC CSASVAGAGSREQYF TRBV20-1 TRBD2 NA TRBJ2-7 15
TGTGCCAGCAGCTTAGCGGTGGGTTTAGCGGGTTTCTACGAGCAGTACTTC CASSLAVGLAGFYEQYF TRBV7-6 TRBD2 NA TRBJ2-7 17
TGTGCCAGCAGCTTAGGCCCAGCGGGGATCGGGGGCGAGCAGTACTTC CASSLGPAGIGGEQYF TRBV7-7 TRBD2 NA TRBJ2-7 16
TGTGCCAGCAGCTTCCGGACAGGGGGCTACAATGAGCAGTTCTTC CASSFRTGGYNEQFF TRBV7-6 TRBD1 once TRBJ2-1 15
TGCAGCGTTGGGGCTTTTTCCGAGCAGTACTTC CSVGAFSEQYF TRBV29-1 NA NA TRBJ2-7 11
TGTGCCAGCAGCCCCGGACTAGCGGTATACAATGAGCAGTTCTTC CASSPGLAVYNEQFF TRBV5-5 TRBD2 NA TRBJ2-1 15